This T cell receptor (beta chain) was found in a study of blood T cell repertoires in COVID-19. The CDR3 extends over 15 amino acids. Germline CDR1 and CDR2: LNHDA and SQIVND (reference sequence). The trim removed 0 bases at V and 4 bases at J, leaving 5 bases unmatched. Using immunoSEQ multiplex PCR, the repertoire was profiled, and TCRdb retains in-frame clones only, with some absent. The data contain 100,000 to 150,000 clones, 86% of them singletons. The chain links TRBV19 to TRBJ1-1, with TRBD1 matching over 7 bases. The material sequenced was peripheral blood. The sequence was collected from an older man who had recovered from COVID-19. In DNA form, the CDR3 reads TGTGCCAGTAGTATAGATCCGGGACAGCTCACTGAAGCTTTCTTT. It specifies CASSIDPGQLTEAFF.